What follows are 15 T cell receptor beta chains derived from one specimen sequenced in a study of human T cells and chemical hapten exposure. Regarding time point: patch test 1, 2 weeks after DPC sensitization. Treatment given: therapeutic diphenylcyclopropenone sensitization with weekly scalp DPC. TCRdb used MiXCR to reprocess the RACE reads, holding one entry per CDR3 protein. The data hold fewer than 500,000 distinct CDR3 sequences, with more than 4.5% observed a single time. Here the sequenced sample was whole blood, taken in connection with sensitization to the hapten diphenylcyclopropenone (DPC). The receptors originated from a woman between 50 and 59 years old with alopecia areata. Some clones in this sample may be carry-over from other donors' samples.

This clonotype was observed a handful of times. This chain links TRBV24-1 with TRBJ1-1, with a possible D match to TRBD1 (6 bases). V was clipped by 5 bases and J by 4 bases, with 22 bases between them. CDR3 length: 17 residues. The germline V gene has CDR1 KGHDR and CDR2 SFDVKD. This chain's CDR3 is CATSGLGPGVEGTEAFF. CDR3 nucleotide sequence: TGTGCCACCAGTGGACTTGGGCCAGGGGTGGAGGGCACTGAAGCTTTCTTT.

The chain joins TRBV28 to TRBJ1-5; D is undetermined. Germline CDR1 and CDR2: MDHEN and SYDVKM. The CDR3 has 12 residues. V lost 5 bases to trimming and J lost 7 bases, with 9 bases between them. The CDR3: CASSPYIQPQHF. The CDR3 region has the DNA TGTGCCAGCAGTCCATACATCCAGCCCCAGCATTTT.

CDR3 sequence (DNA): TGTGCCAGCAGCCTCCATCGTTTAGCGGGAGCTAGAGATACGCAGTATTTT. Translation: CASSLHRLAGARDTQYF. The chain is built from TRBV7-9 and TRBJ2-3; TRBD2 matches 9 bases. The V gene end was trimmed by 5 bases and the J gene end by 5 bases; junction bases not matched to a gene: 14. The CDR3 runs 17 residues. Germline V gene sequence: CDR1 SEHNR, CDR2 FQNEAQ (reference sequence).

This clonotype was observed at least ten times. In DNA, the CDR3 is TGTGCCAGCAGGCATGGGGGGGGAACGGTGGACGAGCAGTACTTC. As protein: CASRHGGGTVDEQYF. The V and J genes are TRBV28 and TRBJ2-7, with 7 bases matching TRBD2. CDR1 and CDR2 (germline): MDHEN, SYDVKM. The junction had 13 bases not matched to a gene; V was cut back by 6 bases and J by 5 bases. This CDR3 contains 15 residues.

This clonotype came up many times. V is TRBV12-5 and J is TRBJ2-1, with D uncertain. The germline V gene encodes CDR1 LGHNT and CDR2 FRNRAP. Trimming took 5 bases from V and 5 from J, leaving 4 bases between them. This CDR3 is built from 11 residues. The CDR3 sequence: CASGPDNEQFF. DNA of the CDR3: TGTGCTAGTGGTCCGGACAATGAGCAGTTCTTC.

The rearrangement joins TRBV6-2 or TRBV6-3 to TRBJ1-5; a possible D gene is TRBD1 (5 bases). The CDR3 runs to 13 residues. Trimming left V 6 bases short and J 3 bases short, with 9 bases between. Per the germline V gene, CDR1 is MNHEY and CDR2 is SVGEGT. The CDR3 DNA is TGTGCCAGCAGGACAGCTACCAATCAGCCCCAGCATTTT. Protein: CASRTATNQPQHF.

This clonotype was counted ten times or more. The V call is TRBV29-1, the J call TRBJ1-1; tentatively, D is TRBD1 (6 bases). The CDR3 has 12 residues. Trimming stripped 5 bases from V and 3 bases from J, with 10 bases between. The V gene's germline CDR1 is SQVTM and CDR2 ANQGSEA. The CDR3 reads CSVQNRDTEAFF. The CDR3 nucleotides read TGCAGCGTTCAAAACAGGGACACTGAAGCTTTCTTT.

The chain combines TRBV20-1 with TRBJ2-2; D might be TRBD1 or TRBD2, each matching 6 bases. CDR3 length equals 14 residues. Germline values: CDR1 DFQATT, CDR2 SNEGSKA (reference sequence). The V gene lost 5 bases and the J gene lost 4 bases, with 14 bases spanning the gap. The CDR3, as DNA: TGCAGTGCTCCCCCGAGGGGGGTCACCGGGGAGCTGTTTTTT. It yields the protein CSAPPRGVTGELFF.

The table lists this clonotype with many counts. The chain joins TRBV27 to TRBJ1-5; D not certain. The CDR3 runs to 13 residues. Germline V gene lookup returns CDR1 MNHEY and CDR2 SMNVEV (reference sequence). Trimming left V 8 bases short and J 2 bases short, with 10 bases between. This chain's CDR3 is CASSYQRNQPQHF. The CDR3 DNA is TGTGCCAGCTCGTACCAGCGCAATCAGCCCCAGCATTTT.

This clonotype has a count of ten or more. This chain joins TRBV5-1 and TRBJ1-1, with no clear D. Germline loops: CDR1 SGHRS, CDR2 YFSETQ. CDR3 length: 16 residues. The ends were cut back, 5 bases at V and 1 base at J, with 18 bases in the middle. CDR3 nucleotides: TGCGCCAGCAGTTGGGGTTGGACGGCCCCGAACACTGAAGCTTTCTTT. It specifies CASSWGWTAPNTEAFF. The entire variable domain, with the rest obtained from reference TRBV5-1 and TRBJ1-1, is as follows: KAGVTQTPRYLIKTRGQQVTLSCSPISGHRSVSWYQQTPGQGLQFLFEYFSETQRNKGNFPGRFSGRQFSNSRSEMNVSTLELGDSALYLCASSWGWTAPNTEAFFGQGTRLTVV.

This clonotype was seen at least ten times. The CDR3 coding sequence is TGTGCCAGCAGCTCATTCCCGTCGGCTAGCGGGGGCCTAAGCACAGATACGCAGTATTTT. Translating it yields CASSSFPSASGGLSTDTQYF. This chain connects TRBV11-2 to TRBJ2-3; 10 bases agree with TRBD2. This CDR3 is 20 amino acids long. V shed 4 bases and J 0 bases; nucleotides not matched to a gene: 16. Germline CDR1 reads SGHAT; CDR2 reads FQNNGV.

This clonotype was seen ten or more times. V usage is TRBV28 and J usage is TRBJ2-1, with D unresolved. Germline V gene data show CDR1 as MDHEN and CDR2 as SYDVKM. The CDR3 is made up of 12 amino acids. The V end lost 4 bases, the J end lost 0 bases, and 1 base lay between the germline ends. The CDR3 DNA follows: TGTGCCAGCAGTTACTCCTACAATGAGCAGTTCTTC. Translation gives CASSYSYNEQFF.

At least ten counts were recorded for this clonotype. This chain uses TRBV7-6 with TRBJ2-3; no definite D call. Germline V gives CDR1 SGHVS, CDR2 FNYEAQ. CDR3 length: 17 residues. The V and J ends lost 0 bases and 0 bases respectively, with 13 bases between them. The CDR3 spells CASSLAGTAPSTDTQYF. The DNA for the CDR3 is TGTGCCAGCAGCTTAGCGGGAACGGCTCCTAGCACAGATACGCAGTATTTT.

This clonotype turned up a few times. CDR3 in amino acids: CASSAGGPSNEQFF. DNA of the CDR3: TGTGCCAGCAGCGCGGGGGGGCCTTCCAATGAGCAGTTCTTC. The chain combines TRBV9 with TRBJ2-1; 8 bases map to TRBD2. The CDR3 length is 14 residues. The trim removed 3 bases at V and 6 bases at J, leaving 5 bases unmatched. Germline V gene data show CDR1 as SGDLS and CDR2 as YYNGEE.

This clonotype showed up many times. The genes are TRBV20-1 and TRBJ2-7; a possible D gene is TRBD1 (6 bases). From germline, CDR1 is DFQATT and CDR2 SNEGSKA (reference sequence). Trimming took 4 bases from V and 3 from J, leaving 10 bases between them. The CDR3 is made up of 12 amino acids. CDR3 amino acids: CSAKNRDYEQYF. The CDR3 DNA is TGCAGTGCTAAAAACAGGGACTACGAGCAGTACTTC.